These 23 T cell receptor beta chains came from one sample sequenced in a study of cytomegalovirus exposure and HLA in healthy donors. The PCR made use of 60 Vbeta and 13 Jbeta primers. This table comes from immunoSEQ multiplex PCR, and its TCRdb copy is limited to in-frame clones, with some not included. The top ten clones hold 6% to 7.5% of a sample with 170,000 or so clones, about 80% of them seen once. Sequencing input: PBMCs. The receptor source for this set is a man under 40 in good health and CMV-seropositive.

CDR3 DNA: TGTGCCAGCAGTGAGAACTTGGACAGGGGGTTGTGGGAGACCCAGTACTTC. Translation gives CASSENLDRGLWETQYF. V gene TRBV6-1 combines with J gene TRBJ2-5; TRBD1 aligns across 10 bases. The germline V gene encodes CDR1 MNHNS and CDR2 SASEGT. This CDR3 contains 17 residues. V dropped 3 bases and J dropped 5; count of bases not matched to a gene: 12.

The chain employs TRBV27 and TRBJ1-1; D unresolved. This CDR3 spans 16 amino acids. V was pared by 0 bases and J by 2 bases, with 13 bases between. Germline V CDR1 and CDR2: MNHEY, SMNVEV (reference sequence). Written as DNA, the CDR3 is TGTGCCAGCAGTTTATCGGGCCGGCAAGGCAACACTGAAGCTTTCTTT. Residues: CASSLSGRQGNTEAFF.

This clone was detected a few times. The V gene is TRBV5-1, the J gene TRBJ2-3; 8 bases fit TRBD1. J gave up 11 bases and V 3 bases, and 5 bases lay outside the gene matches. Germline loops: CDR1 SGHRS, CDR2 YFSETQ. The CDR3 extends over 12 amino acids. CDR3 nucleotide sequence: TGCGCCAGCAGCTACGGACAGGGTGAGCAGTATTTT. It yields the protein CASSYGQGEQYF.

The rearrangement uses TRBV4-2 and TRBJ1-6, with D maybe TRBD1 (5 bases). The CDR3 spans 15 residues. Trimming shortened V by 4 bases and J by 10 bases, and 17 bases separated the two germline ends. CDR1 and CDR2 from the germline V gene are LGHNA and YNFKEQ. CDR3 in amino acids: CASSLKQEGNSPLHF. The CDR3 region has the DNA TGTGCCAGCAGCCTGAAACAGGAAGGGAACTCACCCCTCCACTTT.

This CDR3 is CASSSPAMGQNTGYTF. In DNA form, the CDR3 reads TGTGCCAGCAGTTCCCCAGCCATGGGACAGAATACGGGCTACACCTTC. The V call is TRBV28, the J call TRBJ1-2; 7 nucleotides line up with TRBD1. Looked up from germline, CDR1 is MDHEN and CDR2 is SYDVKM. V gave up 4 bases and J gave up 8 bases; unmatched junction bases: 16. The CDR3 is 16 residues long.

The gene calls are TRBV27 and TRBJ2-7, with no clear D. This CDR3 region has 14 residues. Trimming took 5 bases from V and 2 from J, leaving 13 bases between them. Looked up from germline, CDR1 is MNHEY and CDR2 is SMNVEV (reference sequence). This chain's CDR3 is CASSPSGTPYEQYF. The CDR3 nucleotides read TGTGCCAGCAGTCCATCAGGTACTCCCTACGAGCAGTACTTC.

The chain has TRBV15 and TRBJ2-1; 13 bases are a match to TRBD2. Germline V CDR1 and CDR2: LNHNV, YYDKDF (reference sequence). The CDR3 length is 18 residues. With V trimmed by 1 base and J by 2 bases, 5 bases remained unmatched. CDR3 bases: TGTGCCACCAGCAGAGCCGGGACTAGCGGGATGACCTACAATGAGCAGTTCTTC. It is translated as CATSRAGTSGMTYNEQFF.

CDR3 sequence reads: CASSETSGGTAGELFF. CDR3 DNA: TGTGCCAGCAGCGAGACTAGCGGGGGAACCGCCGGGGAGCTGTTTTTT. The chain carries TRBV7-9 and TRBJ2-2; 12 nucleotides line up with TRBD2. CDR1 is SEHNR and CDR2 is FQNEAQ in the germline V gene (reference sequence). V lost 5 bases, J lost 6 bases, and 7 bases stayed unmatched. This CDR3 region has 16 residues. The full variable domain, rest sourced from reference TRBV7-9 and TRBJ2-2, is DTGVSQNPRHKITKRGQNVTFRCDPISEHNRLYWYRQTLGQGPEFLTYFQNEAQLEKSRLLSDRFSAERPKGSFSTLEIQRTEQGDSAMYLCASSETSGGTAGELFFGEGSRLTVL.

This clone was found once. The chain has TRBV19 and TRBJ2-3, with D tentatively TRBD2 (6 bases). Germline CDR1 is LNHDA and CDR2 is SQIVND (reference sequence). The CDR3 runs 14 residues. Deletions cut 6 bases from V and 4 bases from J, with 14 bases between. The CDR3 nucleotides read TGTGCCAGTAGGGATGATGCGGGGTCAGATACGCAGTATTTT. Amino acids: CASRDDAGSDTQYF.

This chain's CDR3 is CASSIDRGMNTEAFF. CDR3 nucleotides: TGTGCCAGTAGTATAGACAGGGGCATGAACACTGAAGCTTTCTTT. The J gene is TRBJ1-1, the V gene TRBV19, with D maybe TRBD1 (6 bases). This CDR3 has 15 residues. Germline values: CDR1 LNHDA, CDR2 SQIVND (reference sequence). Trimming shortened V by 0 bases and J by 0 bases, and 8 bases separated the two germline ends. Together with reference TRBV19 and TRBJ1-1, the CDR3 gives the full variable domain: DGGITQSPKYLFRKEGQNVTLSCEQNLNHDAMYWYRQDPGQGLRLIYYSQIVNDFQKGDIAEGYSVSREKKESFPLTVTSAQKNPTAFYLCASSIDRGMNTEAFFGQGTRLTVV.

The CDR3 sequence: CSGTGGMGTDTQYF. CDR3 coding DNA: TGCAGCGGAACAGGGGGCATGGGCACAGATACGCAGTATTTT. V gene TRBV29-1 combines with J gene TRBJ2-3; 9 nucleotides match TRBD1. Trimming cost V 7 bases and J 1 base; bases outside gene matches: 6. The CDR3 covers 14 residues. CDR1 SQVTM and CDR2 ANQGSEA come from the germline V gene.

The V gene is TRBV27, the J gene TRBJ1-2, with 10 nucleotides matching TRBD1. In germline, CDR1 is MNHEY, CDR2 SMNVEV (reference sequence). Losses at the gene ends were 7 bases for V and 4 bases for J; bases not matched to a gene: 18. The CDR3 has 18 residues. The CDR3 loop reads CASKDLGQGIGSGYGYTF. DNA for the CDR3: TGTGCCAGCAAGGACCTGGGACAGGGGATTGGGAGCGGCTATGGCTACACCTTC.

The J gene is TRBJ1-2, the V gene TRBV25-1, with TRBD1 identical over 7 bases. This CDR3 has 14 residues. Germline V CDR1 and CDR2: MGHDK, SYGVNS. V shed 2 bases, J shed 4 bases, and the junction held 4 bases outside the gene matches. The CDR3 region is CASSETGVLYGYTF. DNA for the CDR3: TGTGCCAGCAGTGAAACAGGGGTCCTCTATGGCTACACCTTC.

V and J are TRBV11-2 and TRBJ1-5; 9 nucleotides line up with TRBD1. With 3 bases clipped from V and 4 bases from J, the junction kept 4 bases outside the gene matches. Germline CDR1 SGHAT, CDR2 FQNNGV. There are 15 residues in the CDR3. The CDR3 DNA reads as TGTGCCAGCAGCTTTGACAGGGGGAGAAATCAGCCCCAGCATTTT. Translation gives CASSFDRGRNQPQHF.

The gene calls are TRBV19 and TRBJ1-5; D is possibly TRBD1 (5 bases). Trimming cost V 3 bases and J 6 bases, with 9 bases left between them. Per the germline V gene, CDR1 is LNHDA and CDR2 is SQIVND (reference sequence). This CDR3 has 13 amino acids. The CDR3 sequence: CASSMQGGQPQHF. Written as DNA, the CDR3 is TGTGCCAGTAGTATGCAGGGAGGTCAGCCCCAGCATTTT. The whole variable domain, remainder taken from reference TRBV19 and TRBJ1-5, is DGGITQSPKYLFRKEGQNVTLSCEQNLNHDAMYWYRQDPGQGLRLIYYSQIVNDFQKGDIAEGYSVSREKKESFPLTVTSAQKNPTAFYLCASSMQGGQPQHFGDGTRLSIL.

This clone was detected a few times. Other DNA variants within this sample encode the same CDR3. V and J are TRBV4-2 and TRBJ2-6, with a possible D match to TRBD1 (6 bases). The ends were cut back, 0 bases at V and 0 bases at J, with 6 bases in the middle. This CDR3 contains 16 residues. In germline, CDR1 is LGHNA, CDR2 YNFKEQ. This CDR3 reads CASSQDRGSGANVLTF. CDR3 in DNA: TGTGCCAGCAGCCAAGACAGGGGCTCTGGGGCCAACGTCCTGACTTTC.

This chain connects TRBV7-6 to TRBJ2-7, with 10 bases that match TRBD2. V was pared by 3 bases and J by 3 bases, with 2 bases of the junction left unmatched. The CDR3 is 14 amino acids. The V gene's germline CDR1 is SGHVS and CDR2 FNYEAQ. DNA of the CDR3: TGTGCCAGCAGCTTCGGGACTAGCGACTACGAGCAGTACTTC. It yields the protein CASSFGTSDYEQYF. Supplemented by reference TRBV7-6 and TRBJ2-7, the full variable domain reads GAGVSQSPRYKVTKRGQDVALRCDPISGHVSLYWYRQALGQGPEFLTYFNYEAQQDKSGLPNDRFSAERPEGSISTLTIQRTEQRDSAMYRCASSFGTSDYEQYFGPGTRLTVT.

The rearrangement links TRBV5-6 to TRBJ1-2; possibly TRBD1 for D (5 bases). V gave up 4 bases and J gave up 4 bases, with 8 bases separating them. Per germline, CDR1 SGHDT and CDR2 YYEEEE. This CDR3 comprises 12 residues. This chain's CDR3 is CASSADSYGYTF. For the CDR3, the DNA is TGTGCCAGCAGCGCTGACAGCTATGGCTACACCTTC.

The chain uses TRBV20-1 and TRBJ2-5, with 7 positions matching TRBD2. The CDR3 runs to 10 residues. J gave up 8 bases and V 5 bases, and 2 bases lay outside the gene matches. Germline V gene sequence: CDR1 DFQATT, CDR2 SNEGSKA (reference sequence). The DNA of the CDR3 is TGCAGTGCTCCTAGCGGCACCCAGTACTTC. Its translation is CSAPSGTQYF.

The rearrangement joins TRBV7-9 to TRBJ2-6, with D unclear. In germline, CDR1 is SEHNR, CDR2 FQNEAQ (reference sequence). This CDR3 region has 14 residues. V was cut by 6 bases and J by 0 bases, with 6 bases left in between. Here the CDR3 DNA reads TGTGCCAGCAGGAGGTACTCTGGGGCCAACGTCCTGACTTTC. Translated: CASRRYSGANVLTF.

This clone was counted once. The rearrangement uses TRBV7-3 and TRBJ2-5; 7 nucleotides match TRBD1. J was trimmed by 2 bases and V by 5 bases; bases with no gene match: 8. The CDR3 spans 15 residues. CDR1 is SGHTA and CDR2 is FQGTGA in the germline V gene. CDR3 protein: CASSERQGSQETQYF. The CDR3 DNA follows: TGTGCCAGCAGCGAGCGACAGGGATCACAAGAGACCCAGTACTTC.

The gene calls are TRBV5-8 and TRBJ1-1, with a tentative D call TRBD1 (5 bases). CDR1 and CDR2 from the germline V gene are SGHTS and YDEGEE. The ends were cut back, 0 bases at V and 2 bases at J, with 14 bases in the middle. The CDR3 is made up of 16 amino acids. Here the CDR3 reads CASSLAPDIFNTEAFF. CDR3 bases: TGTGCCAGCAGCTTGGCCCCGGACATTTTTAACACTGAAGCTTTCTTT.

This clone has only a few counts. The CDR3: CASSSRDGAGYGYTF. The CDR3 nucleotides are TGTGCCAGCAGCTCACGGGACGGTGCGGGGTATGGCTACACCTTC. The chain is built from TRBV7-2 and TRBJ1-2, with TRBD1 as a possible D gene (5 bases). Germline loops: CDR1 SGHTA, CDR2 FQGNSA. V was shortened by 4 bases and J by 5 bases, with 17 bases between the two germline ends. This CDR3 has 15 residues.